These 32 T cell receptor beta chains share one sample of origin, sequenced in a study of blood T cell repertoires in COVID-19. Repertoires were generated with immunoSEQ multiplex PCR, while TCRdb's copy carries only in-frame clones and drops some. The sample lists around 150,000 clones; 86% were seen once. The sample comprised peripheral blood. Receptors originate from a man aged 65 to 79 with acute or convalescent COVID-19.

The V and J genes are TRBV5-1 and TRBJ2-2, with TRBD2 matching over 13 bases. The V and J ends lost 4 bases and 4 bases, in that order; junction bases with no gene match: 1. This CDR3 is 15 amino acids long. The germline CDR1 and CDR2 sequences are SGHRS and YFSETQ. The CDR3 sequence: CASSTSGRVTGELFF. CDR3 coding DNA: TGCGCCAGCAGCACTAGCGGGAGGGTCACCGGGGAGCTGTTTTTT.

This clone has ten or more counts. The J gene is TRBJ2-7, the V gene TRBV4-3; a possible D gene is TRBD2 (6 bases). Germline V gene lookup returns CDR1 LGHNA and CDR2 YSLEER. V was clipped by 0 bases and J by 0 bases, with 12 bases between them. The CDR3 contains 16 residues. CDR3 nucleotides: TGCGCCAGCAGCCAAGAAGAGGGGACTTTCTCCTACGAGCAGTACTTC. This sequence encodes CASSQEEGTFSYEQYF.

This clone was recorded once. The same CDR3 also results from other DNA sequences found in this sample. The chain carries TRBV9 and TRBJ1-6; D is uncertain. V gave up 0 bases and J gave up 6 bases, with 7 bases separating them. Germline-derived CDR1 and CDR2 are SGDLS and YYNGEE. The CDR3 extends over 14 amino acids. CDR3 protein: CASSVAGGNSPLHF. CDR3 DNA sequence: TGTGCCAGCAGCGTAGCGGGAGGTAATTCACCCCTCCACTTT. The entire variable domain, with the rest obtained from reference TRBV9 and TRBJ1-6, is as follows: DSGVTQTPKHLITATGQRVTLRCSPRSGDLSVYWYQQSLDQGLQFLIQYYNGEERAKGNILERFSAQQFPDLHSELNLSSLELGDSALYFCASSVAGGNSPLHFGNGTRLTVT.

This clone was seen a single time. This sequence joins TRBV27 and TRBJ2-5; TRBD2 might be the D (6 bases). The CDR3 sequence is 15 residues long. Germline lookup yields CDR1 MNHEY and CDR2 SMNVEV (reference sequence). The V end was cut by 6 bases, the J end by 2 bases, with 16 bases between. DNA of the CDR3: TGTGCCAGCAGAATGGAGGGATGGGGACAAGAGACCCAGTACTTC. This encodes CASRMEGWGQETQYF.

This clone has only one observation. V usage is TRBV6-6 and J usage is TRBJ2-2; a possible D gene is TRBD2 (6 bases). The CDR3 contains 15 residues. The germline CDR1 and CDR2 sequences are MNHNY and SVGAGI (reference sequence). Trimming stripped 6 bases from V and 6 bases from J, with 17 bases between. CDR3 coding DNA: TGTGCCAGCAGCCAGACTAGTATCCTGCCCGGGGAGCTGTTTTTT. Residues: CASSQTSILPGELFF.

The CDR3 DNA is TGCGCCAGCAGCCAAGTCCGGACAGGGAATGAAAAACTGTTTTTT. Its translation is CASSQVRTGNEKLFF. This chain connects TRBV4-1 to TRBJ1-4; 8 bases line up with TRBD1. V shed 1 base, J shed 5 bases, and the junction held 3 bases outside the gene matches. CDR3 length: 15 residues. Germline V gene lookup returns CDR1 MGHRA and CDR2 YSYEKL.

V usage is TRBV15 and J usage is TRBJ1-2; D may be TRBD1 (5 bases). Germline loops: CDR1 LNHNV, CDR2 YYDKDF (reference sequence). The CDR3 has 14 amino acids. The ends were cut back, 3 bases at V and 4 bases at J, with 12 bases in the middle. The CDR3 reads CATSRGGTSYGYTF. The CDR3 coding sequence is TGTGCCACCAGCAGGGGGGGGACTTCCTATGGCTACACCTTC.

This chain uses TRBV14 with TRBJ2-3, with D possibly TRBD1 on 5 matching bases. Germline CDR1 and CDR2: SGHDN and FVKESK. V lost 4 bases to trimming and J lost 1 base, with 15 bases between them. This CDR3 comprises 16 residues. The CDR3 DNA sequence: TGTGCCAGCAGCCCTTCAACAGGTATGGGCACAGATACGCAGTATTTT. This gives the protein CASSPSTGMGTDTQYF.

This clone was seen just once. The CDR3 loop is CASAKGIGSSAGELFF. The DNA of the CDR3 is TGTGCCAGCGCCAAGGGGATCGGGAGTTCTGCCGGGGAGCTGTTTTTT. The genes are TRBV9 and TRBJ2-2; D might be TRBD2 (6 bases). CDR1 and CDR2 from the germline V gene are SGDLS and YYNGEE. V lost 7 bases to trimming and J lost 6 bases, with 22 bases between them. This CDR3 has 16 residues.

J is TRBJ2-1 and V is TRBV7-6; D possibly corresponds to TRBD1 (6 bases). Germline V lookup: CDR1 SGHVS, CDR2 FNYEAQ. The V end lost 3 bases, the J end lost 0 bases, and 15 bases lay between the germline ends. CDR3 size: 17 residues. The CDR3 DNA is TGTGCCAGCAGCTTCCGACCCAGGGGAAGCTCCTACAATGAGCAGTTCTTC. Its protein product is CASSFRPRGSSYNEQFF.

This chain links TRBV18 with TRBJ1-6, with no clear D. CDR1 is KGHSH and CDR2 is LQKENI in the germline V gene. V was trimmed by 0 bases and J by 5 bases, leaving 5 bases between them. The length of the CDR3 is 14 residues. CDR3 protein: CASSPPQNNSPLHF. In DNA, the CDR3 is TGTGCCAGCTCACCACCCCAGAATAATTCACCCCTCCACTTT.

This sequence joins TRBV6-6 and TRBJ1-2, with D possibly being TRBD1 (5 bases). The CDR3 contains 13 residues. CDR1 and CDR2 from the germline V gene are MNHNY and SVGAGI (reference sequence). V gave up 7 bases and J gave up 8 bases, with 17 bases separating them. DNA for the CDR3: TGTGCCAGCACCCGAGAAGGGGCAGAGGGCTACACCTTC. The encoded protein is CASTREGAEGYTF.

The J gene is TRBJ2-7, the V gene TRBV2; 8 nucleotides align to TRBD2. The CDR3 covers 14 residues. Germline lookup yields CDR1 SNHLY and CDR2 FYNNEI. J gave up 6 bases and V 3 bases, and 7 bases lay outside the gene matches. This CDR3 is CASSDPAGASEQYF. The CDR3 DNA follows: TGTGCCAGCAGTGACCCAGCGGGAGCTAGCGAGCAGTACTTC.

The chain links TRBV5-8 to TRBJ2-5; the match to TRBD1 covers 8 bases. This CDR3 comprises 17 residues. Germline V gene lookup returns CDR1 SGHTS and CDR2 YDEGEE. Trimming cost V 8 bases and J 0 bases; bases outside gene matches: 15. CDR3 protein: CASTPGQVLRYQETQYF. CDR3 DNA sequence: TGTGCCAGTACACCGGGACAGGTTCTCAGGTACCAAGAGACCCAGTACTTC.

V gene TRBV2 combines with J gene TRBJ1-1; D not certain. The CDR3 length is 14 residues. The germline gives CDR1 SNHLY, CDR2 FYNNEI. With 4 bases removed from V and 2 bases from J, the gap between germline ends came to 11 bases. CDR3 protein: CASSVTWANTEAFF. CDR3 nucleotide sequence: TGTGCCAGCAGTGTTACCTGGGCCAACACTGAAGCTTTCTTT.

The V gene is TRBV7-2, the J gene TRBJ1-2, with D possibly matching TRBD1 (6 bases). V gave up 0 bases and J gave up 0 bases, with 11 bases separating them. CDR1 SGHTA and CDR2 FQGNSA come from the germline V gene. The CDR3 is 16 residues long. The CDR3: CASSLAAGASNYGYTF. CDR3 sequence (DNA): TGTGCCAGCAGCTTAGCCGCAGGGGCGTCTAACTATGGCTACACCTTC. The full variable domain, rest sourced from reference TRBV7-2 and TRBJ1-2, is GAGVSQSPSNKVTEKGKDVELRCDPISGHTALYWYRQSLGQGLEFLIYFQGNSAPDKSGLPSDRFSAERTGGSVSTLTIQRTQQEDSAVYLCASSLAAGASNYGYTFGSGTRLTVV.

This clone was seen only a few times. This chain links TRBV30 with TRBJ1-4; 8 nucleotides agree with TRBD1. This CDR3 contains 15 residues. J gave up 2 bases and V 2 bases, and 4 bases lay outside the gene matches. CDR1 and CDR2 (germline): GTSNPN, SVGIG (reference sequence). CDR3 DNA: TGTGCCTGGAGTTTTAACAGGGGGACTAATGAAAAACTGTTTTTT. Residues: CAWSFNRGTNEKLFF.

The rearrangement links TRBV12-3 or TRBV12-4 to TRBJ2-7; possible D gene TRBD1, 5 bases. The CDR3 extends over 11 amino acids. Between the trimmed V and J ends, which lost 9 bases and 2 bases, there was a span of 8 bases. CDR3 sequence reads: CARDTTYEQYF. For the CDR3, the DNA is TGTGCCAGGGACACCACCTACGAGCAGTACTTC.

This CDR3 is CASSQGGYEQYF. CDR3 bases: TGCGCCAGCAGCCAGGGCGGCTACGAGCAGTACTTC. The chain links TRBV5-1 to TRBJ2-7, with D perhaps matching TRBD1 (5 bases). The germline V gene encodes CDR1 SGHRS and CDR2 YFSETQ. Trimming shortened V by 4 bases and J by 3 bases, and 8 bases separated the two germline ends. The CDR3 has 12 amino acids. The whole variable domain, filled in from reference TRBV5-1 and TRBJ2-7, reads KAGVTQTPRYLIKTRGQQVTLSCSPISGHRSVSWYQQTPGQGLQFLFEYFSETQRNKGNFPGRFSGRQFSNSRSEMNVSTLELGDSALYLCASSQGGYEQYFGPGTRLTVT.

The rearrangement links TRBV14 to TRBJ1-6; no firm D call. This CDR3 spans 16 amino acids. Germline CDR1 is SGHDN and CDR2 is FVKESK. The germline V and J ends were trimmed by 1 base and 5 bases, with 12 bases remaining between them. CDR3 sequence reads: CASSQGVWTDNSPLHF. As DNA, the CDR3 is TGTGCCAGCAGCCAAGGGGTCTGGACTGATAATTCACCCCTCCACTTT.

This rearrangement joins TRBV19 to TRBJ1-2, with TRBD1 identical over 12 bases. The V and J ends lost 3 bases and 3 bases, in that order; junction bases with no gene match: 5. The CDR3 has 16 amino acids. Germline loops: CDR1 LNHDA, CDR2 SQIVND (reference sequence). The CDR3 DNA follows: TGTGCCAGTAGTATTCCGGGACAGGGGGCACACTATGGCTACACCTTC. Encoded protein: CASSIPGQGAHYGYTF.

This rearrangement joins TRBV7-9 to TRBJ1-3; no definite D call. Trimming took off 3 bases at V and 4 bases at J, with 16 bases between the two ends. Germline V gene data show CDR1 as SEHNR and CDR2 as FQNEAQ (reference sequence). The CDR3 has 16 amino acids. The CDR3 nucleotides read TGTGCCAGCAGCTTCGGGGTTACCGTGGGGGGAAACACCATATATTTT. Translated, it gives CASSFGVTVGGNTIYF.

The chain employs TRBV4-1 and TRBJ2-7; 10 nucleotides match TRBD2. Trimming took 3 bases from V and 2 from J; bases not matched to a gene: 1. The CDR3 runs 14 residues. The germline V gene has CDR1 MGHRA and CDR2 YSYEKL. The CDR3 nucleotides are TGCGCCAGCAGCCATACTAGCGGGACCTACGAGCAGTACTTC. It specifies CASSHTSGTYEQYF.

The J gene is TRBJ2-1, the V gene TRBV30; D is unclear. In germline, CDR1 is GTSNPN, CDR2 SVGIG (reference sequence). The CDR3 is 12 residues long. V was clipped by 0 bases and J by 8 bases, with 8 bases between them. The CDR3 sequence is CAWSVRVDEQFF. The DNA of the CDR3 is TGTGCCTGGAGTGTACGGGTCGATGAGCAGTTCTTC.

The chain couples TRBV7-8 to TRBJ2-5; 9 nucleotides agree with TRBD1. CDR1 and CDR2 (germline): SGHVS, FQNEAQ. The CDR3 totals 14 residues. Trimming at V came to 6 bases and at J to 4 bases, leaving 6 bases not matched to a gene. The CDR3 DNA reads as TGTGCCAGCAGTTCGGGACAGGGAAGAGAGACCCAGTACTTC. Translating gives CASSSGQGRETQYF.

This clone was recorded only once. V gene TRBV10-3 combines with J gene TRBJ2-1, with 12 nucleotides matching TRBD2. Trimming at V came to 9 bases and at J to 8 bases, leaving 5 bases not matched to a gene. The V gene's germline CDR1 is ENHRY and CDR2 SYGVKD. CDR3 size: 13 residues. The CDR3 nucleotides read TGTGCCATAACGACTAGCGGGAGTCATGAGCAGTTCTTC. Protein product: CAITTSGSHEQFF.

J is TRBJ2-7 and V is TRBV6-2 or TRBV6-3; TRBD2 matches 7 bases. Looked up from germline, CDR1 is MNHEY and CDR2 is SVGEGT. V dropped 0 bases and J dropped 2; count of bases not matched to a gene: 13. This CDR3 is built from 18 residues. As DNA, the CDR3 is TGTGCCAGCAGTTACTCGAGCGGCGCTTGGGGGGGAACCTACGAGCAGTACTTC. It encodes CASSYSSGAWGGTYEQYF.

The J gene is TRBJ2-2, the V gene TRBV11-2, with 9 bases matching TRBD2. The trim removed 2 bases at V and 4 bases at J, leaving 14 bases unmatched. This CDR3 has 19 residues. Looked up from germline, CDR1 is SGHAT and CDR2 is FQNNGV. The CDR3 here is CASSLKALAGTKSTGELFF. CDR3 DNA sequence: TGTGCCAGCAGCTTAAAGGCACTAGCGGGTACAAAGAGCACCGGGGAGCTGTTTTTT.

The gene calls are TRBV12-5 and TRBJ2-3; D is possibly TRBD1 (6 bases). In germline, CDR1 is LGHNT, CDR2 FRNRAP. Trimming shortened V by 8 bases and J by 2 bases, and 14 bases separated the two germline ends. The CDR3 covers 14 residues. CDR3 DNA: TGTGCTAGTAGCCGGGCAGGGGACACAGATACGCAGTATTTT. It encodes CASSRAGDTDTQYF.

The rearrangement uses TRBV4-1 and TRBJ2-7, with D unresolved. The CDR3 is made up of 14 amino acids. V was pared by 4 bases and J by 2 bases, with 12 bases between. From germline, CDR1 is MGHRA and CDR2 YSYEKL. CDR3 coding DNA: TGCGCCAGCAGCCTCAAAGAAGCGCCCTACGAGCAGTACTTC. This codes for CASSLKEAPYEQYF.

V and J are TRBV2 and TRBJ2-1; D possibly corresponds to TRBD1 (6 bases). Germline-derived CDR1 and CDR2 are SNHLY and FYNNEI. This CDR3 contains 19 residues. Trimming removed 1 base at V and 4 bases at J, with 23 bases between. CDR3 coding DNA: TGTGCCAGCAGTGAAGGCCTCGGGCTAGTTGGGGGCCCTTACAATGAGCAGTTCTTC. Amino acids: CASSEGLGLVGGPYNEQFF.

The V call is TRBV25-1, the J call TRBJ2-2, with 14 bases lining up with TRBD2. In germline, CDR1 is MGHDK, CDR2 SYGVNS. CDR3 size: 16 residues. V lost 7 bases, J lost 4 bases, and 5 bases stayed unmatched. The CDR3 is CASTGTSGSGTGELFF. The CDR3, as DNA: TGTGCCAGCACCGGGACTAGCGGGAGTGGCACCGGGGAGCTGTTTTTT.